This T cell receptor (beta chain) derives from a study of T cells after yellow fever vaccination. Study as a whole: SMART-Seq v4 Ultra Low Input prepared the low-cell-number fractions.

This CDR3 comprises 15 residues. The V and J ends lost 7 bases and 1 base respectively, with 14 bases between them. Germline V lookup: CDR1 MNHEY, CDR2 SMNVEV (reference sequence). This clonotype has just one count. For TCR, cDNA came from 5'RACE template switching, which added a universal primer site and UMIs. TCRdb used MiXCR to reprocess the 5' RACE reads, holding one entry per CDR3 protein. Here the sample spans under 600,000 distinct CDR3 sequences, 21% being singletons. The sequence came from a man aged 18 to 30 who received the YFV17D yellow fever vaccine. The sequencing used PBMCs, collected roughly 23 days after the first yellow fever vaccination. The rearrangement joins TRBV27 to TRBJ2-1; D call uncertain. The CDR3 reads CASTPSRLSYNEQFF. The CDR3 nucleotides are TGTGCCAGCACCCCCAGTCGACTTTCCTACAATGAGCAGTTCTTC.